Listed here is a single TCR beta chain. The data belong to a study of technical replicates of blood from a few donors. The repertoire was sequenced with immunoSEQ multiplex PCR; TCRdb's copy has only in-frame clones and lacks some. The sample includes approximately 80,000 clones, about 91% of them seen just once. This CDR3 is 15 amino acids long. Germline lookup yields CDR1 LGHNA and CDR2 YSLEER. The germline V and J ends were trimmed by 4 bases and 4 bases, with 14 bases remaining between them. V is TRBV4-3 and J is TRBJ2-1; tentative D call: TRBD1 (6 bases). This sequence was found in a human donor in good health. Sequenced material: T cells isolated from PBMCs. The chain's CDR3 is CASSPARGLYNEQFF. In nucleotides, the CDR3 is TGCGCCAGCAGCCCAGCAAGGGGGTTGTACAATGAGCAGTTCTTC.